This TCR beta chain comes out of a study of regulatory T cells in long-lasting Graves disease. Construction of the TCR beta libraries employed iRepertoire HTBI primers in conjunction with Arm-PCR of CDR3 regions. TCRdb reprocessed the multiplex PCR reads via MiXCR and lists one record per CDR3 protein. Of about 450,000 distinct CDR3 sequences detected, about 15% appear once; the ten largest clones hold 17%. Study-wide results and caveats: Results may be inaccurate due to the small sample size.

The time point is: newly diagnosed GD, antithyroid drugs for less than 3 months. Construction of the TCR library relied on RNA isolated from PBMCs. Enrollment of patients was through an endocrinology department in Xi'an, China. V lost 0 bases and J 7 bases, leaving 6 bases between the germline ends. This CDR3 is built from 12 residues. The germline V gene encodes CDR1 SGHTA and CDR2 FQGNSA. Notes on this clonotype: Antigen: not known. A much larger clone is a single base away; this may be a read error.

These data are also associated with another study on T cells in Graves' hyperthyroidism and ophthalmopathy. From that second work: With the HTBI primer set, the TCR CDR3 went through a first round of RT-PCR.

This sequence originates from a woman aged 45-59 years with Graves disease. This sample comprised peripheral blood mononuclear cells (PBMCs), obtained at new diagnosis, from a patient treated with antithyroid drugs. The chain couples TRBV7-2 to TRBJ1-2; D not resolved. Here the CDR3 DNA reads TGTGCCAGCAGCTTAGCAGGGTGTGGCTACACCTTC. It translates to CASSLAGCGYTF.